This is a list of T cell receptor beta chains from one sample in a study of response to subunit inactivated influenza vaccine. TCRdb itself ran the RT-PCR reads through MiXCR, one entry per CDR3 protein. Of fewer than 700,000 distinct CDR3 sequences detected, roughly 13% appear once; the ten largest clones hold roughly 13%. The input for sequencing was PBMCs from blood, taken roughly 6 weeks after vaccination. These receptors came from a man aged 50-59 years who received an inactivated influenza vaccine. The CDR3 runs from the conserved cysteine through the conserved F or W. Each record gives: J gene, V gene, clone size, D gene, CDR3 DNA, CDR3 protein. D genes are given only for firm matches. Clone size is stated in some rows and not others, as once, few, many or a class when expanded.

j_call: TRBJ1-5; v_call: TRBV2; clone_size: -; d_call: -; cdr3_nt: TGTGCCAGCAGTTCCGGTCAGGAATATCAGCCCCAGCATTTT; cdr3_aa: CASSSGQEYQPQHF
j_call: TRBJ2-3; v_call: TRBV20-1; clone_size: -; d_call: TRBD2; cdr3_nt: TGCAGTGCTAGTTATCCCGGACTAGCGGGAGGGCCCCCAGATACGCAGTATTTT; cdr3_aa: CSASYPGLAGGPPDTQYF
j_call: TRBJ1-1; v_call: TRBV7-9; clone_size: -; d_call: -; cdr3_nt: TGTGCCAGCAGCCCGGCCTTGGGGAACACTGAAGCTTTCTTT; cdr3_aa: CASSPALGNTEAFF
j_call: TRBJ1-4; v_call: TRBV12-3/TRBV12-4; clone_size: few; d_call: -; cdr3_nt: TGTGCCAGCAGCTTCCGGTCTCATGGTGAAAAACTGTTTTTT; cdr3_aa: CASSFRSHGEKLFF
j_call: TRBJ2-2; v_call: TRBV20-1; clone_size: -; d_call: -; cdr3_nt: TGCAGTGCTCGAAGAAAGGGGACGGCCACCGGGGAGCTGTTTTTT; cdr3_aa: CSARRKGTATGELFF
j_call: TRBJ2-5; v_call: TRBV11-2; clone_size: -; d_call: -; cdr3_nt: TGTGCCAGCAGCTCACCCGCAGGGAATCGGCAAGAGACCCAGTACTTC; cdr3_aa: CASSSPAGNRQETQYF
j_call: TRBJ2-1; v_call: TRBV3-1; clone_size: few; d_call: -; cdr3_nt: TGTGCCAGCAGCCCAGAAGACCAAAAGTACAATGAGCAGTTCTTC; cdr3_aa: CASSPEDQKYNEQFF
j_call: TRBJ1-1; v_call: TRBV20-1; clone_size: many; d_call: -; cdr3_nt: TGCAGTGCTAGAGATCTAGCAGGGGTTACCATGAACACTGAAGCTTTCTTT; cdr3_aa: CSARDLAGVTMNTEAFF
j_call: TRBJ1-1; v_call: TRBV28; clone_size: -; d_call: TRBD1; cdr3_nt: TGTGCCAGCAGCAGACAGGGGGCTAGGAGGACTGAAGCTTTCTTT; cdr3_aa: CASSRQGARRTEAFF
j_call: TRBJ2-4; v_call: TRBV6-5; clone_size: few; d_call: -; cdr3_nt: TGTGCCAGCAGGTACTATGGGCCCCGGCTGGGGCTAGCCAAAAACATTCAGTACTTC; cdr3_aa: CASRYYGPRLGLAKNIQYF
j_call: TRBJ1-1; v_call: TRBV29-1; clone_size: few; d_call: TRBD1; cdr3_nt: TGCAGCGCGTGGACAGGGTCCTTTTTTGAAGCTTTCTTT; cdr3_aa: CSAWTGSFFEAFF
j_call: TRBJ2-5; v_call: TRBV2; clone_size: -; d_call: TRBD1; cdr3_nt: TGTGCCAGCAGGAAGCAGGGGGCAGGAGAGACCCAGTACTTC; cdr3_aa: CASRKQGAGETQYF
j_call: TRBJ2-2; v_call: TRBV20-1; clone_size: -; d_call: TRBD1; cdr3_nt: TGCAGTGCTAGAGTGAGCCAGGGGGCCGGGGAGCTGTTTTTT; cdr3_aa: CSARVSQGAGELFF
j_call: TRBJ2-7; v_call: TRBV5-2; clone_size: -; d_call: -; cdr3_nt: TGTGCCATGGGCCCCGGGGTCAGGGACTACGAGCAGTACTTC; cdr3_aa: CAMGPGVRDYEQYF
j_call: TRBJ2-7; v_call: TRBV24-1; clone_size: few; d_call: TRBD2; cdr3_nt: TGTGCCACCAGTGCGGGAGGACTTTCCTACGAGCAGTACTTC; cdr3_aa: CATSAGGLSYEQYF
j_call: TRBJ2-7; v_call: TRBV7-9; clone_size: -; d_call: -; cdr3_nt: TGTGCCAGCAGCGCCAGGGGGGCTTACGAGCAGTACTTC; cdr3_aa: CASSARGAYEQYF
j_call: TRBJ2-3; v_call: TRBV15; clone_size: many; d_call: TRBD1; cdr3_nt: TGTGCCACCAGCAGGCCGGGACAGGACACAGATACGCAGTATTTT; cdr3_aa: CATSRPGQDTDTQYF
j_call: TRBJ2-3; v_call: TRBV20-1; clone_size: few; d_call: TRBD2; cdr3_nt: TGCAGTGCTCCGGGGGGGACGGGGGGTTACCAGGCAGATACGCAGTATTTT; cdr3_aa: CSAPGGTGGYQADTQYF
j_call: TRBJ2-7; v_call: TRBV7-2; clone_size: few; d_call: TRBD1; cdr3_nt: TGTGCCAGCAGCAAAACAGGGGGCCCCTACGAGCAGTACTTC; cdr3_aa: CASSKTGGPYEQYF
j_call: TRBJ2-2; v_call: TRBV4-1; clone_size: -; d_call: TRBD2; cdr3_nt: TGCGCCAGCAGCCCTCAAACTAGCGGGAAGAACACCGGGGAGCTGTTTTTT; cdr3_aa: CASSPQTSGKNTGELFF
j_call: TRBJ2-5; v_call: TRBV27; clone_size: few; d_call: -; cdr3_nt: TGTGCCAGCAGTTTTCAGGGTACGGCTCGAGAGACCCAGTACTTC; cdr3_aa: CASSFQGTARETQYF
j_call: TRBJ2-7; v_call: TRBV7-2; clone_size: few; d_call: TRBD2; cdr3_nt: TGTGCCAGCAGCAACGGACTAGCGGGAGGACTGGCCTACGAGCAGTACTTC; cdr3_aa: CASSNGLAGGLAYEQYF
j_call: TRBJ2-4; v_call: TRBV20-1; clone_size: -; d_call: -; cdr3_nt: TGCAGTGCTAGAGGCGCTAGAGACGGTCTGGACATTCAGTACTTC; cdr3_aa: CSARGARDGLDIQYF
j_call: TRBJ2-7; v_call: TRBV5-1; clone_size: few; d_call: -; cdr3_nt: TGCGCCAGCAGCTTGGCCAGATCAGGGTTGACCTACGAGCAGTACTTC; cdr3_aa: CASSLARSGLTYEQYF
j_call: TRBJ1-1; v_call: TRBV5-1; clone_size: few; d_call: -; cdr3_nt: TGCGCCAGCAGCTTGGCCTTCGGACAGCTACCAGCGAACACTGAAGCTTTCTTT; cdr3_aa: CASSLAFGQLPANTEAFF
j_call: TRBJ1-4; v_call: TRBV6-1; clone_size: many; d_call: TRBD1; cdr3_nt: TGTGCCAGCAGCACAGGGGGTGTTGAAAAACTGTTTTTT; cdr3_aa: CASSTGGVEKLFF
j_call: TRBJ2-1; v_call: TRBV7-9; clone_size: many; d_call: -; cdr3_nt: TGTGCCAGCAGCTTAGGGTGGCGGGGGCCCTACAATGAGCAGTTCTTC; cdr3_aa: CASSLGWRGPYNEQFF
j_call: TRBJ2-3; v_call: TRBV5-1; clone_size: few; d_call: -; cdr3_nt: TGCGCCAGCTGGGTCGGACGGAGCACAGATACGCAGTATTTT; cdr3_aa: CASWVGRSTDTQYF
j_call: TRBJ2-2; v_call: TRBV11-1; clone_size: -; d_call: -; cdr3_nt: TGTGCCAGCAGCTTCGGCGGTTACACCGGGGAGCTGTTTTTT; cdr3_aa: CASSFGGYTGELFF
j_call: TRBJ2-1; v_call: TRBV4-1; clone_size: -; d_call: TRBD2; cdr3_nt: TGCGCCAGCAGCCAAGATTCTTTACTAGCGGGGTACAATGAGCAGTTCTTC; cdr3_aa: CASSQDSLLAGYNEQFF
j_call: TRBJ1-1; v_call: TRBV9; clone_size: -; d_call: -; cdr3_nt: TGTGCCAGCAGCGTAGAGGCAGCGAACACTGAAGCTTTCTTT; cdr3_aa: CASSVEAANTEAFF
j_call: TRBJ2-1; v_call: TRBV27; clone_size: few; d_call: TRBD2; cdr3_nt: TGTGCCAGCAGTCCCAGCGGGGCAGACTACAATGAGCAGTTCTTC; cdr3_aa: CASSPSGADYNEQFF
j_call: TRBJ1-5; v_call: TRBV2; clone_size: few; d_call: -; cdr3_nt: TGTGCCAGCAGTAGGGACACCCATGGCAATCAGCCCCAGCATTTT; cdr3_aa: CASSRDTHGNQPQHF
j_call: TRBJ2-2; v_call: TRBV7-9; clone_size: -; d_call: -; cdr3_nt: TGTGCCAGCAGCTTAGCTTCCAGCGGGGAGCTGTTTTTT; cdr3_aa: CASSLASSGELFF
j_call: TRBJ1-4; v_call: TRBV11-2; clone_size: -; d_call: -; cdr3_nt: TGTGCCAGCAGCTTAGTCCCGGGAGTTAATGAAAAACTGTTTTTT; cdr3_aa: CASSLVPGVNEKLFF
j_call: TRBJ1-1; v_call: TRBV6-5; clone_size: -; d_call: -; cdr3_nt: TGTGCCAGCAGTTACTCTAGGGGCCGGACTGAAGCTTTCTTT; cdr3_aa: CASSYSRGRTEAFF
j_call: TRBJ2-1; v_call: TRBV28; clone_size: -; d_call: -; cdr3_nt: TGTGCCAGCACCCCCCTCAGGGCCGGCTCCTACAATGAGCAGTTCTTC; cdr3_aa: CASTPLRAGSYNEQFF
j_call: TRBJ2-1; v_call: TRBV7-2; clone_size: many; d_call: -; cdr3_nt: TGTGCCAGCAGCTTAGGGAGGGGGGCGAGTGAGCAGTTCTTC; cdr3_aa: CASSLGRGASEQFF
j_call: TRBJ2-3; v_call: TRBV29-1; clone_size: -; d_call: TRBD1; cdr3_nt: TGCAGCGCCGACAGGGGGCCCACAGATACGCAGTATTTT; cdr3_aa: CSADRGPTDTQYF
j_call: TRBJ1-5; v_call: TRBV12-3/TRBV12-4; clone_size: few; d_call: -; cdr3_nt: TGTGCCAGCAGTCCGGGGTCCTCGGGTCATCAGCCCCAGCATTTT; cdr3_aa: CASSPGSSGHQPQHF
j_call: TRBJ1-1; v_call: TRBV12-3/TRBV12-4; clone_size: -; d_call: -; cdr3_nt: TGTGCCAGCAGTTTCCCAGGCGTAGGGACTGAAGCTTTCTTT; cdr3_aa: CASSFPGVGTEAFF
j_call: TRBJ2-5; v_call: TRBV28; clone_size: -; d_call: TRBD1; cdr3_nt: TGTGCCAGCAATCGACCAGACAGGGGCCAAGAGACCCAGTACTTC; cdr3_aa: CASNRPDRGQETQYF
j_call: TRBJ2-2; v_call: TRBV4-3; clone_size: -; d_call: -; cdr3_nt: TGCGCCAGCAGCCAACGGAGCTCTGGGCGCGGGGAGCTGTTTTTT; cdr3_aa: CASSQRSSGRGELFF
j_call: TRBJ1-5; v_call: TRBV3-1; clone_size: many; d_call: -; cdr3_nt: TGTGCCAGCAGCCAAGCTGAAGTGCAGCCCCAGCATTTT; cdr3_aa: CASSQAEVQPQHF
j_call: TRBJ2-1; v_call: TRBV6-2/TRBV6-3; clone_size: -; d_call: -; cdr3_nt: TGTGCCAGCAGTTACTTGGTCACCAGCTCCTACAATGAGCAGTTCTTC; cdr3_aa: CASSYLVTSSYNEQFF
j_call: TRBJ2-5; v_call: TRBV6-2/TRBV6-3; clone_size: -; d_call: TRBD1; cdr3_nt: TGTGCCAGCAGCCAAAGGAAGACAGGGGTAGAGACCCAGTACTTC; cdr3_aa: CASSQRKTGVETQYF
j_call: TRBJ2-3; v_call: TRBV12-3/TRBV12-4; clone_size: many; d_call: -; cdr3_nt: TGTGCCAGCAGTTTATCAGGGAGGCGGGATACGCAGTATTTT; cdr3_aa: CASSLSGRRDTQYF
j_call: TRBJ2-1; v_call: TRBV29-1; clone_size: few; d_call: TRBD2; cdr3_nt: TGCACATTTGCGGGAGGGCCGAGCTCCTACAATGAGCAGTTCTTC; cdr3_aa: CTFAGGPSSYNEQFF
j_call: TRBJ2-5; v_call: TRBV12-3/TRBV12-4; clone_size: few; d_call: TRBD1; cdr3_nt: TGTGCCAGCAGTGACCGACAGGGGCGGCAAGAGACCCAGTACTTC; cdr3_aa: CASSDRQGRQETQYF
j_call: TRBJ1-1; v_call: TRBV10-3; clone_size: -; d_call: TRBD1; cdr3_nt: TGTGCCATCAGTGAGCTGAAAGACAGGGGAGACACTGAAGCTTTCTTT; cdr3_aa: CAISELKDRGDTEAFF
j_call: TRBJ2-1; v_call: TRBV5-6; clone_size: -; d_call: TRBD1; cdr3_nt: TGTGCCAGCAGCCTAGTCCGACAGGGAGATAATGAGCATTTCTTC; cdr3_aa: CASSLVRQGDNEHFF
j_call: TRBJ2-1; v_call: TRBV20-1; clone_size: -; d_call: -; cdr3_nt: TGCAGTGCTACCCCCCCTCCAGGTTCATACAATGAGCAGTTCTTC; cdr3_aa: CSATPPPGSYNEQFF
j_call: TRBJ2-7; v_call: TRBV5-5; clone_size: few; d_call: -; cdr3_nt: TGTGCCAGCAGCCCGACCCTTTGGGCAGGGGACCTGGGCGAGCAGTACTTC; cdr3_aa: CASSPTLWAGDLGEQYF
j_call: TRBJ1-1; v_call: TRBV4-3; clone_size: few; d_call: -; cdr3_nt: TGCGCCAGCAGCCAACAAACGGGACTTGACACTGAAGCTTTCTTT; cdr3_aa: CASSQQTGLDTEAFF
j_call: TRBJ1-1; v_call: TRBV27; clone_size: few; d_call: -; cdr3_nt: TGTGCCAGCAGTTTATGGCTAGGGACGAACACTGAAGCTTTCTTT; cdr3_aa: CASSLWLGTNTEAFF
j_call: TRBJ2-7; v_call: TRBV29-1; clone_size: many; d_call: TRBD1; cdr3_nt: TGCAGCGTGCGACAGGGGGGCCACGAGCAGTACTTC; cdr3_aa: CSVRQGGHEQYF
j_call: TRBJ2-1; v_call: TRBV27; clone_size: -; d_call: -; cdr3_nt: TGTGCCAGCAGTTTATTGCTAGGGCTTAATGAGCAGTTCTTC; cdr3_aa: CASSLLLGLNEQFF